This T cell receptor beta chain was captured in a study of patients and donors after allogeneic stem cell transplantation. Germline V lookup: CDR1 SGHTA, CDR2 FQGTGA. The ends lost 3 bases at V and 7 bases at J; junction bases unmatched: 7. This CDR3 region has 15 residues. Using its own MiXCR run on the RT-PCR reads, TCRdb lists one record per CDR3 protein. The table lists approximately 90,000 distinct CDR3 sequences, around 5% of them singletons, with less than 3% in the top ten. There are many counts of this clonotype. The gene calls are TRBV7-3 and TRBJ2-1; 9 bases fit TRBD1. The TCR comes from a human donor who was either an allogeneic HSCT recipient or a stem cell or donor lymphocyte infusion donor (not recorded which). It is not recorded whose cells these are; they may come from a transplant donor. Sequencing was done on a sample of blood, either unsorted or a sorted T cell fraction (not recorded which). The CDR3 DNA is TGTGCCAGCAGCTTGAGGGGTGGACAGGGGAATGAGCAGTTCTTC. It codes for CASSLRGGQGNEQFF.